This T cell receptor beta chain was recorded in a study of T cell responses to AZD1222 COVID-19 vaccine. This clone is a singleton in its sample. Some clones are missing from TCRdb's copy, which holds only in-frame ones; the method was immunoSEQ multiplex PCR. The sample holds some 180,000 clones, 80% to 95% seen once. The CDR3 contains 17 residues. Trimming stripped 0 bases from V and 0 bases from J, with 16 bases between. Germline CDR1 reads SGHNT; CDR2 reads YYREEE (reference sequence). The sample here was peripheral blood, taken 28 days after the second AZD1222 dose. The gene calls are TRBV5-4 and TRBJ2-7; D possibly corresponds to TRBD2 (7 bases). The sequence was collected from an adult who received the AZD1222 COVID-19 vaccine. CDR3 in amino acids: CASSLGGGRLNSYEQYF. The CDR3 nucleotides read TGTGCCAGCAGCTTGGGCGGGGGCCGCCTTAACTCCTACGAGCAGTACTTC.